A single sample is the source of the 17 T cell receptor beta chains below, sequenced in a study of T cell responses to AZD1222 COVID-19 vaccine. The repertoire was sequenced with immunoSEQ multiplex PCR; TCRdb's copy has only in-frame clones and lacks some. The sample includes approximately 160,000 clones, more than 70% of them seen just once. Specimen: peripheral blood, collected on day 0 of MenACWY control vaccination. Every receptor here comes from an adult in good health.

This rearrangement joins TRBV11-2 to TRBJ2-7; no reliable D call. Trimming took 5 bases from V and 5 from J, leaving 10 bases between them. Germline CDR1 is SGHAT and CDR2 is FQNNGV. The CDR3 has 12 residues. The CDR3 nucleotides read TGTGCCAGCAGCCACCTTCAGGACGAGCAGTACTTC. Protein product: CASSHLQDEQYF.

V is TRBV14 and J is TRBJ2-7, with D unresolved. The CDR3 is made up of 13 amino acids. CDR1 and CDR2 from the germline V gene are SGHDN and FVKESK. V lost 4 bases and J lost 6, with 13 bases in between. This chain's CDR3 is CASSRPSAREQYF. CDR3 in DNA: TGTGCCAGCAGCCGGCCCTCCGCTCGCGAGCAGTACTTC.

The chain couples TRBV5-4 to TRBJ2-7, with 7 bases lining up with TRBD1. CDR1 is SGHNT, CDR2 YYREEE, per germline (reference sequence). There are 12 residues in the CDR3. Losses at the gene ends were 4 bases for V and 9 bases for J; bases not matched to a gene: 7. The CDR3 sequence is CASSLGQEVQYF. The CDR3 DNA reads as TGTGCCAGCAGCCTAGGACAGGAGGTGCAGTACTTC. The full variable domain, with the rest looked up from reference TRBV5-4 and TRBJ2-7, is ETGVTQSPTHLIKTRGQQVTLRCSSQSGHNTVSWYQQALGQGPQFIFQYYREEENGRGNFPPRFSGLQFPNYSSELNVNALELDDSALYLCASSLGQEVQYFGPGTRLTVT.

This clone was seen a handful of times. The rearrangement links TRBV6-5 to TRBJ2-7; weak D call: TRBD1 (6 bases). The CDR3 covers 15 residues. V was pared by 6 bases and J by 0 bases, with 15 bases between. Germline CDR1 is MNHEY and CDR2 is SVGAGI. CDR3: CASRQGPVPSYEQYF. The CDR3 DNA is TGTGCCAGCAGACAGGGACCTGTACCCTCCTACGAGCAGTACTTC.

On this clone itself: The sample holds other DNA sequences that translate to the same CDR3. The rearrangement uses TRBV5-1 and TRBJ2-6; D gene uncertain. The CDR3 is made up of 15 amino acids. Per germline, CDR1 SGHRS and CDR2 YFSETQ. Trimming pared 0 bases from V and 0 bases from J, leaving 4 bases between. CDR3 loop: CASSLGGSGANVLTF. The CDR3 DNA reads TGCGCCAGCAGCTTGGGGGGCTCTGGGGCCAACGTCCTGACTTTC.

This clone turned up a few times. In DNA, the CDR3 is TGTGCCAGCAGCTTGGAGGGGCAGAACTATGGCTACACCTTC. It codes for CASSLEGQNYGYTF. The chain joins TRBV5-8 to TRBJ1-2; D may be TRBD1 (5 bases). Germline V gene data show CDR1 as SGHTS and CDR2 as YDEGEE. Between the trimmed V and J ends, which lost 0 bases and 2 bases, there was a span of 8 bases. CDR3 length: 14 amino acids.

This chain links TRBV12-3 or TRBV12-4 with TRBJ1-2; the D is unclear. This CDR3 comprises 12 residues. The V end lost 5 bases, the J end lost 4 bases, and 8 bases lay between the germline ends. CDR3 protein: CASSPRSYGYTF. In DNA, the CDR3 is TGTGCCAGCAGTCCTCGAAGCTATGGCTACACCTTC.

The V gene is TRBV5-4, the J gene TRBJ2-5; maybe TRBD1 (6 bases). The CDR3 totals 14 residues. Trimming stripped 4 bases from V and 2 bases from J, with 12 bases between. CDR1 is SGHNT and CDR2 is YYREEE in the germline V gene (reference sequence). The CDR3 DNA sequence: TGTGCCAGCAGCGTGGGGACATCTCAAGAGACCCAGTACTTC. Its protein product is CASSVGTSQETQYF.

This chain links TRBV6-6 with TRBJ1-2; 7 bases align to TRBD1. Germline V gene sequence: CDR1 MNHNY, CDR2 SVGAGI (reference sequence). The CDR3 spans 13 residues. V lost 7 bases to trimming and J lost 4 bases; unmatched junction nucleotides: 6. The CDR3 DNA reads as TGTGCCAGCAAAGAGGGGGCTAGCTATGGCTACACCTTC. As protein: CASKEGASYGYTF.

The gene calls are TRBV6-1 and TRBJ2-5, with a tentative D call TRBD2 (5 bases). There are 17 residues in the CDR3. The germline CDR1 and CDR2 sequences are MNHNS and SASEGT. V was shortened by 0 bases and J by 1 base, with 15 bases between the two germline ends. CDR3 coding DNA: TGTGCCAGCAGTGAAGCGGAGGAGTGGCAGACCCAAGAGACCCAGTACTTC. This sequence encodes CASSEAEEWQTQETQYF.

The chain joins TRBV6-1 to TRBJ1-5, with D uncertain. This CDR3 contains 13 residues. The V end was cut by 0 bases, the J end by 5 bases, with 5 bases between. Per germline, CDR1 MNHNS and CDR2 SASEGT. CDR3 sequence (DNA): TGTGCCAGCAGTGAAGCGTCGCATCAGCCCCAGCATTTT. Its translation is CASSEASHQPQHF.

This clone was observed a few times. This chain connects TRBV24-1 to TRBJ2-1; TRBD1 is a possible D gene (5 bases). This CDR3 has 14 amino acids. V was shortened by 1 base and J by 13 bases, with 16 bases between the two germline ends. From germline, CDR1 is KGHDR and CDR2 SFDVKD. CDR3 loop: CATSDLAGSPSQFF. The CDR3 bases are TGTGCCACCAGTGATTTAGCAGGGTCCCCTTCCCAGTTCTTC.

The chain links TRBV25-1 to TRBJ1-4; 8 bases fit TRBD1. This CDR3 contains 13 residues. Germline assignment: CDR1 MGHDK and CDR2 SYGVNS. V lost 6 bases, J lost 8 bases, and 5 bases stayed unmatched. The CDR3 here is CASSRGLGEKLFF. The CDR3 region has the DNA TGTGCCAGCAGCAGGGGGCTGGGCGAAAAACTGTTTTTT.

The gene calls are TRBV10-3 and TRBJ1-1; D is ambiguous. The CDR3 totals 12 residues. Trimming cost V 10 bases and J 3 bases, with 12 bases left between them. Germline V gene data show CDR1 as ENHRY and CDR2 as SYGVKD. This chain's CDR3 is CATRRRDTEAFF. The CDR3 nucleotides read TGTGCCACCAGGAGGCGGGACACTGAAGCTTTCTTT.

The genes are TRBV11-3 and TRBJ2-3; 8 positions agree with TRBD1. V lost 6 bases to trimming and J lost 2 bases; unmatched junction nucleotides: 1. The CDR3 runs 13 residues. Germline-derived CDR1 and CDR2 are SGHNT and YENEEA. CDR3 sequence (DNA): TGTGCCAGCAGGGGACAGGACACAGATACGCAGTATTTT. Residues: CASRGQDTDTQYF.

CDR3 protein: CASSIAQSTDTQYF. The CDR3 coding sequence is TGTGCCAGTAGTATTGCCCAAAGCACAGATACGCAGTATTTT. The chain uses TRBV19 and TRBJ2-3, with D hard to call. This CDR3 is 14 amino acids long. Trimming took off 3 bases at V and 0 bases at J, with 7 bases between the two ends. Germline V gene data show CDR1 as LNHDA and CDR2 as SQIVND (reference sequence).

The rearrangement links TRBV7-2 to TRBJ2-7; 8 nucleotides line up with TRBD1. V trimming: 0 bases; J trimming: 5 bases; junction bases outside the gene matches: 3. Germline assignment: CDR1 SGHTA and CDR2 FQGNSA. The CDR3 covers 14 residues. CDR3 coding DNA: TGTGCCAGCAGCTTAGCCTCGGACAGGGACGAGCAGTACTTC. Its protein product is CASSLASDRDEQYF.